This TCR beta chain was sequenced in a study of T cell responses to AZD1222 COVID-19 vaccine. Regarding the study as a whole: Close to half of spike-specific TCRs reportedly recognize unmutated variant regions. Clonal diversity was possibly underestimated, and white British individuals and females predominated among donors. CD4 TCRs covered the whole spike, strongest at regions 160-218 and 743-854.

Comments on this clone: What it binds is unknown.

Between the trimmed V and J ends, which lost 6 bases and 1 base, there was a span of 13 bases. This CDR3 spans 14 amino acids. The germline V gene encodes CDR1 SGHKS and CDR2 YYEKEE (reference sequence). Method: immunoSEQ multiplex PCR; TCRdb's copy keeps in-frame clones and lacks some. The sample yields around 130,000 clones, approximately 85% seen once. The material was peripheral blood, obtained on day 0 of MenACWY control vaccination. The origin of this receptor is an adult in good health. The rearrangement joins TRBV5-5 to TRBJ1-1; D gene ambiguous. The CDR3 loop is CASTPTPTNTEAFF. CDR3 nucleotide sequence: TGTGCCAGCACCCCAACCCCAACGAACACTGAAGCTTTCTTT.